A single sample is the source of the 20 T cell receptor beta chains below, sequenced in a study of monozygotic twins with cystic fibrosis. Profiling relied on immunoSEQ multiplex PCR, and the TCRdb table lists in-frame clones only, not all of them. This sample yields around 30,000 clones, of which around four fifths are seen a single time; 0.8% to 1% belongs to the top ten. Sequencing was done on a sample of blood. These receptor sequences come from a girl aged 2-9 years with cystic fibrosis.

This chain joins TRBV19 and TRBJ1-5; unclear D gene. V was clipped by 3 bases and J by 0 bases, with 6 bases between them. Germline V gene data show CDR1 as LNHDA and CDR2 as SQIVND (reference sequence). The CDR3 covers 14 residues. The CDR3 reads CASSIFLSNQPQHF. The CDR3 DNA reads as TGTGCCAGTAGTATCTTTCTTAGCAATCAGCCCCAGCATTTT.

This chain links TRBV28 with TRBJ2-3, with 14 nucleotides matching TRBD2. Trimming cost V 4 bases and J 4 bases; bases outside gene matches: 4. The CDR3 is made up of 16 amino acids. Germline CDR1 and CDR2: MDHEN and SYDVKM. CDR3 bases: TGTGCCAGCAGTTCGGGACTAGCGGGAGCTTCAGATACGCAGTATTTT. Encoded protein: CASSSGLAGASDTQYF.

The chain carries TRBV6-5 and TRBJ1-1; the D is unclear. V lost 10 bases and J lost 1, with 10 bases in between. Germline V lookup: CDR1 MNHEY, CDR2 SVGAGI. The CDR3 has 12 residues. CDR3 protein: CATRTENTEAFF. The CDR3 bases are TGTGCCACCCGGACCGAGAACACTGAAGCTTTCTTT.

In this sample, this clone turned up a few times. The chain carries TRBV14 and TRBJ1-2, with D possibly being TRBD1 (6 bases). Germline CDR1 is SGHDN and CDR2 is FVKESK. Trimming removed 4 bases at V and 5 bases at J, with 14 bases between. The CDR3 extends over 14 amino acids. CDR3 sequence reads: CASSPNPQGYGYTF. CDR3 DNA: TGTGCCAGCAGCCCCAACCCACAGGGTTATGGCTACACCTTC. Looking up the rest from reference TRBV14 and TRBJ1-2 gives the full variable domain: EAGVTQFPSHSVIEKGQTVTLRCDPISGHDNLYWYRRVMGKEIKFLLHFVKESKQDESGMPNNRFLAERTGGTYSTLKVQPAELEDSGVYFCASSPNPQGYGYTFGSGTRLTVV.

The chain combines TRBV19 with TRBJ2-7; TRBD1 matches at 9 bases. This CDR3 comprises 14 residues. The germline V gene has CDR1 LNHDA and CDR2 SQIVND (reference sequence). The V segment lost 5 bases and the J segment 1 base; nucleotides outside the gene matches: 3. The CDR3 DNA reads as TGTGCCAGTAGTCGAGGACAGGGGTCCTACGAGCAGTACTTC. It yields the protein CASSRGQGSYEQYF.

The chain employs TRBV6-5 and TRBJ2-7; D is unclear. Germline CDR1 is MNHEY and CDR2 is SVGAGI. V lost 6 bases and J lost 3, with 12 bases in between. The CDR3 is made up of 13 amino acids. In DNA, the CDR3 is TGTGCCAGCAGCCCCAGTGGGGACTACGAGCAGTACTTC. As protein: CASSPSGDYEQYF.

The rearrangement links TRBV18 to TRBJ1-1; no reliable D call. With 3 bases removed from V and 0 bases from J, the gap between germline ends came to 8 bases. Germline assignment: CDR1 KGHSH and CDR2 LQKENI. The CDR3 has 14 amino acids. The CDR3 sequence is CASSPQNMNTEAFF. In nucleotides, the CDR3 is TGTGCCAGCTCACCTCAGAACATGAACACTGAAGCTTTCTTT.

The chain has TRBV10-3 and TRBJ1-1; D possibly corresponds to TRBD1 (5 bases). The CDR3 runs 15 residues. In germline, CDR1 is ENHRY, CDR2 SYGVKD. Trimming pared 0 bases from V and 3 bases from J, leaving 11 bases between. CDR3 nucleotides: TGTGCCATCAGTGAGTCGACTACGGGGGACACTGAAGCTTTCTTT. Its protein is CAISESTTGDTEAFF.

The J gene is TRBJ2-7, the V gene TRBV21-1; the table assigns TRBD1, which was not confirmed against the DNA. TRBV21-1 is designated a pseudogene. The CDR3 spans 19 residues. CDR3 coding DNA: TGTGCCAGCAGCCCGCCTGAGACTACCCGGGACAGGCGGTCCTACGAGCAGTACTTC. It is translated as CASSPPETTRDRRSYEQYF.

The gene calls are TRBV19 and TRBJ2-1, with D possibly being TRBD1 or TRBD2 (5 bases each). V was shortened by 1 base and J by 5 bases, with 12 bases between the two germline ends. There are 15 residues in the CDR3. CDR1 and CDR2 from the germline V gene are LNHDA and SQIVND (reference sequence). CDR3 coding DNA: TGTGCCAGTAGTATAGGCACAAGAGGGGACAATGAGCAGTTCTTC. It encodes CASSIGTRGDNEQFF.

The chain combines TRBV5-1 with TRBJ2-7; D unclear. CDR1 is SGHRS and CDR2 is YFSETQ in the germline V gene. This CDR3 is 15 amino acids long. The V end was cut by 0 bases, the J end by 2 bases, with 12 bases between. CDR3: CASSLDPGTAYEQYF. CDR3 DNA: TGCGCCAGCAGCTTGGACCCCGGTACAGCCTACGAGCAGTACTTC.

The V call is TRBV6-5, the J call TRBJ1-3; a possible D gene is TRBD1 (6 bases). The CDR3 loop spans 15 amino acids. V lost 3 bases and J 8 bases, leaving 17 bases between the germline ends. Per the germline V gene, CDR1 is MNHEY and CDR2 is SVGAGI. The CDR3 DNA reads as TGTGCCAGCAGTTATTCGGGGGGGCTCTTGGACACCATATATTTT. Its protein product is CASSYSGGLLDTIYF.

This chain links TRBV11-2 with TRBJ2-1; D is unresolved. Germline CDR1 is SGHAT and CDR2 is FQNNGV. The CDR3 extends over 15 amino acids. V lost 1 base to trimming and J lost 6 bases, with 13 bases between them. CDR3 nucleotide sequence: TGTGCCAGCAGCTTAGTCCTACCGACAATCAATGAGCAGTTCTTC. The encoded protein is CASSLVLPTINEQFF.

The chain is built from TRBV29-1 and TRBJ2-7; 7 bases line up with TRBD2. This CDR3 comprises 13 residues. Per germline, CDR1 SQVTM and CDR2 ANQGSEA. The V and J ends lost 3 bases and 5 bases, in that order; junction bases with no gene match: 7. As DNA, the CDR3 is TGCAGCGTTGAGGGAGGGCAGACTAACGAGCAGTACTTC. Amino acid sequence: CSVEGGQTNEQYF.

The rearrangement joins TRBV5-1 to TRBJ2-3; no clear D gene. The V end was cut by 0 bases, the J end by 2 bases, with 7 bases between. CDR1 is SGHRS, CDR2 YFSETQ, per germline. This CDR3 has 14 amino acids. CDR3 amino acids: CASSLGGNTDTQYF. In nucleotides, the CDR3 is TGCGCCAGCAGCTTGGGTGGGAACACAGATACGCAGTATTTT.

CDR3: CASTLGGDYGYTF. The CDR3 DNA reads TGTGCCAGCACCTTGGGGGGGGACTATGGCTACACCTTC. The chain combines TRBV28 with TRBJ1-2; TRBD1 is a possible D gene (5 bases). V lost 7 bases, J lost 3 bases, and 12 bases lay in between. Germline values: CDR1 MDHEN, CDR2 SYDVKM. The CDR3 sequence is 13 residues long.

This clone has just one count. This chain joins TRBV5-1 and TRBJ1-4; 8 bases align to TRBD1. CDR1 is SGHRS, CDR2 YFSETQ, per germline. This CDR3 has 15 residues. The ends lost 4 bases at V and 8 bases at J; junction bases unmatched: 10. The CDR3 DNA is TGCGCCAGCAGCACAGGGACAGGTGATGGCGAAAAACTGTTTTTT. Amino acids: CASSTGTGDGEKLFF.

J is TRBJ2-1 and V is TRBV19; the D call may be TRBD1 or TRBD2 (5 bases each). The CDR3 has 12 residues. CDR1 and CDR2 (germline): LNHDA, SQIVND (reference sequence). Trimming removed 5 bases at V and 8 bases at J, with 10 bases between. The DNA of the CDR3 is TGTGCCAGTAGTGCCCGAGGGGATGAGCAGTTCTTC. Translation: CASSARGDEQFF.

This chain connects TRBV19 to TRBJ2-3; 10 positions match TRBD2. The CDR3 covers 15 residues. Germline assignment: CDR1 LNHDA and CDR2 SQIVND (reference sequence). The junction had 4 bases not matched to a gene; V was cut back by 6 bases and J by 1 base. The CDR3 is CASSPTSGRTDTQYF. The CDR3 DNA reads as TGTGCCAGTAGCCCGACTAGCGGGCGCACAGATACGCAGTATTTT.

The chain's CDR3 is CASSFTGYGYTF. The CDR3 nucleotides read TGTGCCAGCAGCTTTACAGGGTACGGCTACACCTTC. The genes are TRBV11-2 and TRBJ1-2; possibly TRBD1 for D (6 bases). V lost 3 bases to trimming and J lost 8 bases, with 10 bases between them. This CDR3 is built from 12 residues. The germline CDR1 and CDR2 sequences are SGHAT and FQNNGV. The variable domain in full, with the rest retrieved from reference TRBV11-2 and TRBJ1-2, is EAGVAQSPRYKIIEKRQSVAFWCNPISGHATLYWYQQILGQGPKLLIQFQNNGVVDDSQLPKDRFSAERLKGVDSTLKIQPAKLEDSAVYLCASSFTGYGYTFGSGTRLTVV.